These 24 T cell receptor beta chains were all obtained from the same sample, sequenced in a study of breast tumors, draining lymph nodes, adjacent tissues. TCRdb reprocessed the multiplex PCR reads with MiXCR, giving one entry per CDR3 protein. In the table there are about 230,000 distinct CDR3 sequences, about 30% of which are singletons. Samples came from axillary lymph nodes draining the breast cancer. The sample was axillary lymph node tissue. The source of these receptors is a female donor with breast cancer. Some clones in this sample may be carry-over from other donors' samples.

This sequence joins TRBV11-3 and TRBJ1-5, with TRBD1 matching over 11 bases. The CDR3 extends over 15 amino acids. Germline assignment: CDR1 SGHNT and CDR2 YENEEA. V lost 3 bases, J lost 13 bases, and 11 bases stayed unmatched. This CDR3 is CASSLMDRGQYEQHF. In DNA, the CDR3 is TGTGCCAGCAGCTTGATGGACAGGGGGCAATACGAGCAGCATTTT. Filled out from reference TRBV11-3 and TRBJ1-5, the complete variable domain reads EAGVVQSPRYKIIEKKQPVAFWCNPISGHNTLYWYLQNLGQGPELLIRYENEEAVDDSQLPKDRFSAERLKGVDSTLKIQPAELGDSAVYLCASSLMDRGQYEQHFGDGTRLSIL.

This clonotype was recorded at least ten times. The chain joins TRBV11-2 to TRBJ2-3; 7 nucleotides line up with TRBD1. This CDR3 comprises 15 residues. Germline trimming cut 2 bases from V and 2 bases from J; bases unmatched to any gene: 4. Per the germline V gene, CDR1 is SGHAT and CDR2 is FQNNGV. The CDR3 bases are TGTGCCAGCAGCTTAAGGGGGCGGTACACAGATACGCAGTATTTT. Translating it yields CASSLRGRYTDTQYF.

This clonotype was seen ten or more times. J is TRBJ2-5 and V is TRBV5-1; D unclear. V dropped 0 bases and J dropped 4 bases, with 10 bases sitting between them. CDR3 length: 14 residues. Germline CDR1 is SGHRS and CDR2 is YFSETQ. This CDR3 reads CASSLGRTGETQYF. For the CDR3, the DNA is TGCGCCAGCAGCTTGGGACGGACGGGAGAGACCCAGTACTTC.

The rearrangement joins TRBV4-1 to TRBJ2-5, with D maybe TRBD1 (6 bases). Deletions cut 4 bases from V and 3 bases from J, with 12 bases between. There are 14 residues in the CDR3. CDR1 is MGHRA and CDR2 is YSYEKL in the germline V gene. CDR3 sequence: CASSRGQKKETQYF. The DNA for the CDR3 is TGCGCCAGCAGCCGAGGACAGAAAAAAGAGACCCAGTACTTC.

The CDR3 loop reads CASSLMGRLEKNIQYF. The CDR3 DNA reads as TGTGCCAGCAGCTTAATGGGGAGACTGGAGAAAAACATTCAGTACTTC. This chain joins TRBV13 and TRBJ2-4, with D maybe TRBD2 (5 bases). Trimming removed 2 bases at V and 4 bases at J, with 15 bases between. CDR1 and CDR2 from the germline V gene are PRHDT and FYEKMQ (reference sequence). The CDR3 has 16 amino acids.

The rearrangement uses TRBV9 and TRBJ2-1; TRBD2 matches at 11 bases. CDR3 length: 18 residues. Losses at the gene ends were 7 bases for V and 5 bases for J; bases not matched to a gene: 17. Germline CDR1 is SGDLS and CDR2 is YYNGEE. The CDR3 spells CASCLAGGNPQRNNEQFF. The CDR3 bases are TGTGCCAGCTGCCTAGCGGGAGGTAACCCTCAGCGGAACAATGAGCAGTTCTTC. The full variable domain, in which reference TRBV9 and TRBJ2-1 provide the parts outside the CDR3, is DSGVTQTPKHLITATGQRVTLRCSPRSGDLSVYWYQQSLDQGLQFLIQYYNGEERAKGNILERFSAQQFPDLHSELNLSSLELGDSALYFCASCLAGGNPQRNNEQFFGPGTRLTVL.

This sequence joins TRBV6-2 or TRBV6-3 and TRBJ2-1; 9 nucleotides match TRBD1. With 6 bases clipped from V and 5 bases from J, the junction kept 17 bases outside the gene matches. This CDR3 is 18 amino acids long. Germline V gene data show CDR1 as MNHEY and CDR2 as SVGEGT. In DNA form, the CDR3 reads TGTGCCAGCAGGACTTTCCGCCTCCGGGACAGGGATGACAATGAGCAGTTCTTC. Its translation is CASRTFRLRDRDDNEQFF.

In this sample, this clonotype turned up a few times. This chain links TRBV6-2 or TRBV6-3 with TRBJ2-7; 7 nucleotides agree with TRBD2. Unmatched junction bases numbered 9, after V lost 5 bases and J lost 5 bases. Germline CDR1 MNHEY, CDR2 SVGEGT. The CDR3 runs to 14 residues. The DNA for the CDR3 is TGTGCCAGCAGTCACGGCGGGAGTGTCGACGAGCAGTACTTC. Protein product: CASSHGGSVDEQYF.

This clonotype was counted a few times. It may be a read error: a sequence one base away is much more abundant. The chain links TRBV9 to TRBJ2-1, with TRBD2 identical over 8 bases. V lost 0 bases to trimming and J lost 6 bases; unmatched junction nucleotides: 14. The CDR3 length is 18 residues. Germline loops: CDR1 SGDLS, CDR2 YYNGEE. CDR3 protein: CASSVGTGGPLSSNEQFF. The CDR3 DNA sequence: TGTGCCAGCAGCGTAGGAACGGGAGGGCCACTCTCATCCAATGAGCAGTTCTTC.

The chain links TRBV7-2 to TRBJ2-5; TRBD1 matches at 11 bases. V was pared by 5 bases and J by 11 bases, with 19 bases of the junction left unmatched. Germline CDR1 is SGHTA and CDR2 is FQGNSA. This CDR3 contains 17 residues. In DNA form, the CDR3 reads TGTGCCAGCAGCCCCGGGGACAGGGGGGTGTCCTACAATCAGCAGTACTTC. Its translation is CASSPGDRGVSYNQQYF.

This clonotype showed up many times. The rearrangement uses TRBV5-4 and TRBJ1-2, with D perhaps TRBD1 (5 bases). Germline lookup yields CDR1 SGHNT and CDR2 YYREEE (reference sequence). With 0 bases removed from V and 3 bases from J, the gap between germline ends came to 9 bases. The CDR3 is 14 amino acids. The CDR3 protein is CASSLEGRDYGYTF. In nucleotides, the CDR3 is TGTGCCAGCAGCTTGGAGGGGCGCGACTATGGCTACACCTTC. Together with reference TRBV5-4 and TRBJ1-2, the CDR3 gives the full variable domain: ETGVTQSPTHLIKTRGQQVTLRCSSQSGHNTVSWYQQALGQGPQFIFQYYREEENGRGNFPPRFSGLQFPNYSSELNVNALELDDSALYLCASSLEGRDYGYTFGSGTRLTVV.

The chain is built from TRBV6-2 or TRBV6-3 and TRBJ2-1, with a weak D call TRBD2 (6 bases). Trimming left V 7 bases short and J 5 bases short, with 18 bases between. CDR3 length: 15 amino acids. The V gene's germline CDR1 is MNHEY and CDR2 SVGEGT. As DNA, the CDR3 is TGTGCCAGCAACCACGGAGGGAGGACGCACAATGAGCAGTTCTTC. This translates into CASNHGGRTHNEQFF.

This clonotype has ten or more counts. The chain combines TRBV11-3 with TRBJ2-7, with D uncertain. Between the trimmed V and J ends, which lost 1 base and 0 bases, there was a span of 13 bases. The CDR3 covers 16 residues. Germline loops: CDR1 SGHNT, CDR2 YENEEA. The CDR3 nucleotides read TGTGCCAGCAGCTTAGGAACAACGGAGAGCTCCTACGAGCAGTACTTC. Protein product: CASSLGTTESSYEQYF.

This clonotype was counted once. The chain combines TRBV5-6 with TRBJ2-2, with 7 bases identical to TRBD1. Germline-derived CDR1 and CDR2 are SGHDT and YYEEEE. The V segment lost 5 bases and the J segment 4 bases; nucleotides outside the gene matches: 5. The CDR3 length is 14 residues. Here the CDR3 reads CASRTGYGTGELFF. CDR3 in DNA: TGTGCCAGCAGGACAGGGTACGGCACCGGGGAGCTGTTTTTT.

The CDR3 is CASTTQGANVLTF. The CDR3 DNA reads TGCGCCAGCACTACCCAGGGGGCCAACGTCCTGACTTTC. The chain has TRBV5-1 and TRBJ2-6, with no clear D. This CDR3 has 13 amino acids. Trimming took 6 bases from V and 4 from J, leaving 8 bases between them. Per the germline V gene, CDR1 is SGHRS and CDR2 is YFSETQ.

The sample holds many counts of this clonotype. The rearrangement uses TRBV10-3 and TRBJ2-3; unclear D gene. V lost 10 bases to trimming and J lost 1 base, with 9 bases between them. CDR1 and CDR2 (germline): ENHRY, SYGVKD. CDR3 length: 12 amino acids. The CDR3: CATSSGTDTQYF. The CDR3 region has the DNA TGTGCCACATCGTCCGGCACAGATACGCAGTATTTT.

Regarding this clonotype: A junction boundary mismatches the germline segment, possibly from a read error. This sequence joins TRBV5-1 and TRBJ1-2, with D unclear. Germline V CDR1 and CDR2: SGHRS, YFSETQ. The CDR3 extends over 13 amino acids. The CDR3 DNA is TGTGCCAGTACTGGCAGTACTGGCTATGGCTACACCTTC. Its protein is CASTGSTGYGYTF.

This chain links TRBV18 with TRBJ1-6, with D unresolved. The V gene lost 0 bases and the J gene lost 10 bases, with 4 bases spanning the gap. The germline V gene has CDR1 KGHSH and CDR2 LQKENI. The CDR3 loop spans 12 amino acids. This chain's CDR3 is CASSPPSSPLHF. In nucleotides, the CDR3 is TGTGCCAGCTCACCACCGTCCTCACCCCTCCACTTT.

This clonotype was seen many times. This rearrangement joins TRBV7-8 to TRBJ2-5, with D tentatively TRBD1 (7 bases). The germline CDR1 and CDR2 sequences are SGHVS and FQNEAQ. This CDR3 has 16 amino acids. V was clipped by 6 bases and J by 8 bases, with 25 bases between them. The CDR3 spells CASSPNSGGPKSTQYF. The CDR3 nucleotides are TGTGCCAGCAGTCCAAATTCAGGGGGGCCCAAATCCACCCAGTACTTC.

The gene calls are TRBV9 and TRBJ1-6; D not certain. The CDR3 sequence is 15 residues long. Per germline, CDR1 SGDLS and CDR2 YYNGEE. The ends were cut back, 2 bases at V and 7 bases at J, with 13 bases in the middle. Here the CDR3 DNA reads TGTGCCAGCAGCGTTCCCATCGGAGGGAATTCACCCCTCCACTTT. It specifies CASSVPIGGNSPLHF.

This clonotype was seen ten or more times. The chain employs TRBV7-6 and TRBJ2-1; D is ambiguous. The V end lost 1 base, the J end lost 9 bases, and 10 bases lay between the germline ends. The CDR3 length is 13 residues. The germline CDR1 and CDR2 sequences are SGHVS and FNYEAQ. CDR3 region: CASSLVTVTEQFF. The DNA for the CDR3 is TGTGCCAGCAGCTTAGTAACCGTTACTGAGCAGTTCTTC.

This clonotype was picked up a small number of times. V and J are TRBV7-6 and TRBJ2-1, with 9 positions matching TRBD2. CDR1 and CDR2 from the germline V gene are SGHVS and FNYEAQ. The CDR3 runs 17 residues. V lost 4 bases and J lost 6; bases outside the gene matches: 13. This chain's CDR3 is CASSSPFGLAGFNEQFF. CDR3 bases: TGTGCCAGCAGCTCCCCCTTCGGGCTAGCGGGATTCAATGAGCAGTTCTTC. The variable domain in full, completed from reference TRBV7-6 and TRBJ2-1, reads GAGVSQSPRYKVTKRGQDVALRCDPISGHVSLYWYRQALGQGPEFLTYFNYEAQQDKSGLPNDRFSAERPEGSISTLTIQRTEQRDSAMYRCASSSPFGLAGFNEQFFGPGTRLTVL.

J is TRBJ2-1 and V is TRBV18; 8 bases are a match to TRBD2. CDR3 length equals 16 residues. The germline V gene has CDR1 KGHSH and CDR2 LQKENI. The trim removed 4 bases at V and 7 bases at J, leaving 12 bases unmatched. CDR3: CASSLLGAGAENEQFF. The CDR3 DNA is TGTGCCAGCTCACTGCTGGGAGCGGGAGCAGAAAATGAGCAGTTCTTC. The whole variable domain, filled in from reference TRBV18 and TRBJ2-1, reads NAGVMQNPRHLVRRRGQEARLRCSPMKGHSHVYWYRQLPEEGLKFMVYLQKENIIDESGMPKERFSAEFPKEGPSILRIQQVVRGDSAAYFCASSLLGAGAENEQFFGPGTRLTVL.

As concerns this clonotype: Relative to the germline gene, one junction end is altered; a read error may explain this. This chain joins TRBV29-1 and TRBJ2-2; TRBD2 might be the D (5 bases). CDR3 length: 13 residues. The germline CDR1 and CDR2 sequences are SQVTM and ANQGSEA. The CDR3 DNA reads TGCAGCGACCGGGGTGCGAACACCGGAGAGCTGTTTTTT. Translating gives CSDRGANTGELFF.